This entry lists 27 T cell receptor beta chains sequenced from one sample in a study of cytomegalovirus exposure and HLA in healthy donors. A multiplex PCR was run with 60 Vbeta primers and 13 Jbeta primers. TCRdb's copy holds only in-frame clones and misses some; the assay was immunoSEQ multiplex PCR. The table has under 200,000 clones, more than 75% seen once. Specimen: PBMCs. The receptors originated from a male donor in good health and CMV-seropositive.

The gene calls are TRBV7-2 and TRBJ2-7; no firm D call. Between the trimmed V and J ends, which lost 8 bases and 0 bases, there was a span of 11 bases. This CDR3 spans 13 amino acids. Germline V gene sequence: CDR1 SGHTA, CDR2 FQGNSA. CDR3 sequence reads: CASQRPSSYEQYF. CDR3 bases: TGTGCCAGCCAGAGGCCAAGCTCCTACGAGCAGTACTTC.

A note on this clone: One junction end disagrees with the germline gene, perhaps due to a read error. The V and J genes are TRBV7-7 and TRBJ2-5; 8 bases fit TRBD1. The germline V gene encodes CDR1 SSHAT and CDR2 FNYEAQ (reference sequence). This CDR3 comprises 13 residues. The CDR3 DNA reads as TGTGCTAGCAGCTTAGACAGGGGAGAGACCCAGTACTTC. This translates into CASSLDRGETQYF.

This clone was detected only once. The genes are TRBV6-1 and TRBJ2-1, with a possible D match to TRBD2 (5 bases). Trimming left V 2 bases short and J 4 bases short, with 15 bases between. The germline V gene encodes CDR1 MNHNS and CDR2 SASEGT. This CDR3 contains 16 residues. The CDR3 nucleotides read TGTGCCAGCAGTGAAACGGGGAGAGCCGTATACAATGAGCAGTTCTTC. It specifies CASSETGRAVYNEQFF.

The chain couples TRBV6-5 to TRBJ1-6; D gene uncertain. The CDR3 is 15 amino acids. V lost 5 bases, J lost 7 bases, and 15 bases lay in between. The germline CDR1 and CDR2 sequences are MNHEY and SVGAGI. The CDR3 DNA is TGTGCCAGCAGTACCCCTTTGACGGGAAATTCACCCCTCCACTTT. Protein sequence: CASSTPLTGNSPLHF.

The chain carries TRBV29-1 and TRBJ2-7, with D possibly matching TRBD2 (5 bases). Germline loops: CDR1 SQVTM, CDR2 ANQGSEA. With 4 bases removed from V and 7 bases from J, the gap between germline ends came to 14 bases. The length of the CDR3 is 12 residues. The CDR3 sequence is CSVVTTPGEQYF. In DNA form, the CDR3 reads TGCAGCGTTGTGACTACTCCGGGTGAGCAGTACTTC.

The rearrangement joins TRBV5-1 to TRBJ2-3, with 8 bases fitting TRBD1. The germline CDR1 and CDR2 sequences are SGHRS and YFSETQ. The J segment lost 0 bases and the V segment lost 6 bases, leaving 6 bases of the junction unmatched. The CDR3 consists of 15 residues. DNA for the CDR3: TGCGCCAGCAACCTCGGGACAGGTAGCACAGATACGCAGTATTTT. Protein: CASNLGTGSTDTQYF.

This sequence joins TRBV4-3 and TRBJ2-7; 7 bases are a match to TRBD2. Germline CDR1 reads LGHNA; CDR2 reads YSLEER. V lost 0 bases to trimming and J lost 0 bases; unmatched junction nucleotides: 5. CDR3 length equals 16 residues. The CDR3 coding sequence is TGCGCCAGCAGCCAAGATCGAGGCGGGAGCTCCTACGAGCAGTACTTC. It yields the protein CASSQDRGGSSYEQYF.

This clone was counted between two and nine times. The chain recombines TRBV6-5 with TRBJ1-1; D call uncertain. The germline V and J ends were trimmed by 4 bases and 9 bases, with 9 bases remaining between them. Germline CDR1 MNHEY, CDR2 SVGAGI. The CDR3 is 11 amino acids. The CDR3 spells CASSSAIKAFF. CDR3 DNA sequence: TGTGCCAGCAGTTCTGCTATTAAAGCTTTCTTT.

The J gene is TRBJ2-5, the V gene TRBV30, with 10 bases lining up with TRBD2. Looked up from germline, CDR1 is GTSNPN and CDR2 is SVGIG (reference sequence). This CDR3 has 13 amino acids. J gave up 6 bases and V 5 bases, and 6 bases lay outside the gene matches. As DNA, the CDR3 is TGTGCCTGGGCTAGCGGGAGTATGAAGACCCAGTACTTC. Translation gives CAWASGSMKTQYF.

The V call is TRBV6-5, the J call TRBJ2-7; TRBD2 matches at 7 bases. With V trimmed by 6 bases and J by 6 bases, 8 bases remained unmatched. The CDR3 consists of 13 residues. The germline gives CDR1 MNHEY, CDR2 SVGAGI. Here the CDR3 reads CASSRSAGVEQYF. CDR3 in DNA: TGTGCCAGCAGCCGATCCGCGGGGGTCGAGCAGTACTTC.

The rearrangement links TRBV27 to TRBJ2-5; D might be TRBD2 (6 bases). The germline V gene encodes CDR1 MNHEY and CDR2 SMNVEV (reference sequence). The V gene lost 3 bases and the J gene lost 4 bases, with 15 bases spanning the gap. This CDR3 is built from 15 residues. The CDR3 is CASSLGWGVAETQYF. As DNA, the CDR3 is TGTGCCAGCAGTTTGGGGTGGGGGGTAGCAGAGACCCAGTACTTC.

This clone showed up just a few times. This chain links TRBV4-2 with TRBJ2-7, with 8 bases fitting TRBD2. J was trimmed by 7 bases and V by 6 bases; bases with no gene match: 20. CDR1 and CDR2 from the germline V gene are LGHNA and YNFKEQ. This CDR3 contains 17 residues. The CDR3 is CASRRLGGGWGSEEQYF. The CDR3 bases are TGTGCCAGCAGGCGACTCGGGGGGGGATGGGGGTCGGAGGAGCAGTACTTC.

This chain joins TRBV5-6 and TRBJ1-4; 10 bases map to TRBD1. From germline, CDR1 is SGHDT and CDR2 YYEEEE. Trimming removed 6 bases from V and 10 bases from J; junction bases left unmatched: 6. This CDR3 has 13 residues. CDR3 in DNA: TGTGCCAGCACCAGGACAGGGGGGGTAAAACTGTTTTTT. This gives the protein CASTRTGGVKLFF.

There are a few counts of this clone. CDR3 sequence reads: CASSARGKAEAFF. The CDR3 DNA reads as TGTGCCAGCAGCGCCAGGGGAAAGGCTGAAGCTTTCTTT. The chain joins TRBV9 to TRBJ1-1, with TRBD1 as a possible D gene (6 bases). V lost 3 bases to trimming and J lost 6 bases, with 12 bases between them. CDR1 and CDR2 from the germline V gene are SGDLS and YYNGEE. The CDR3 runs to 13 residues.

The CDR3 DNA sequence: TGTGCCTGGGACCGGGGGTGGGGGAATGAAAAACTGTTTTTT. This translates into CAWDRGWGNEKLFF. The genes are TRBV30 and TRBJ1-4, with D possibly TRBD1 on 5 matching bases. V was clipped by 5 bases and J by 5 bases, with 15 bases between them. Per germline, CDR1 GTSNPN and CDR2 SVGIG (reference sequence). This CDR3 has 14 amino acids.

This clone has only one observation. At one end the junction does not follow the germline gene, possibly because of a read error. The J gene is TRBJ2-3, the V gene TRBV7-7; TRBD2 agrees at 13 bases. The V gene's germline CDR1 is SSHAT and CDR2 FNYEAQ (reference sequence). This CDR3 has 16 residues. The CDR3 nucleotides read TGTGCTAGCAGCCCAGGACTAGCGGGAGGCACAGATACGCAGTATTTT. Its protein is CASSPGLAGGTDTQYF.

The chain recombines TRBV13 with TRBJ2-1; D not resolved. The V and J ends lost 5 bases and 5 bases respectively, with 4 bases between them. CDR3 size: 11 residues. Germline-derived CDR1 and CDR2 are PRHDT and FYEKMQ (reference sequence). CDR3 nucleotides: TGTGCCAGCAGCCTTCACAATGAGCAGTTCTTC. It is translated as CASSLHNEQFF.

V gene TRBV5-4 combines with J gene TRBJ2-7; tentative D call: TRBD1 (5 bases). CDR3 length: 14 residues. V gave up 0 bases and J gave up 2 bases, with 9 bases separating them. Germline-derived CDR1 and CDR2 are SGHNT and YYREEE (reference sequence). The CDR3: CASSLVADTYEQYF. The CDR3 DNA follows: TGTGCCAGCAGCTTGGTGGCGGACACCTACGAGCAGTACTTC.

The J gene is TRBJ1-1, the V gene TRBV7-5; TRBD1 was called by the table and not checked on the DNA. TRBV7-5 is annotated as a pseudogene. This CDR3 spans 11 amino acids. The CDR3 reads CARSGFTEAFF. In DNA, the CDR3 is TGTGCCAGAAGCGGCTTCACTGAAGCTTTCTTT.

This clone was detected only once. The chain couples TRBV11-1 to TRBJ2-1; tentative D call: TRBD2 (5 bases). CDR3 size: 16 residues. V gave up 4 bases and J gave up 5 bases, with 18 bases separating them. From germline, CDR1 is SGHAT and CDR2 FQDESV (reference sequence). The CDR3 DNA reads TGTGCCAGCAGCTCTACGGAGGTCTTAGTAAACAATGAGCAGTTCTTC. Its protein product is CASSSTEVLVNNEQFF.

Only one count was recorded for this clone. A junction boundary mismatches the germline segment, possibly from a read error. The J gene is TRBJ1-5, the V gene TRBV7-9, with unresolved D. The CDR3 runs 17 residues. The germline V gene has CDR1 SEHNR and CDR2 FQNEAQ (reference sequence). CDR3 loop: CSSSSGRPFEGNQPQHF. The CDR3 DNA is TGTTCCAGCAGCTCGGGGAGGCCATTCGAGGGCAATCAGCCCCAGCATTTT.

The chain combines TRBV5-4 with TRBJ1-1, with TRBD1 matching 8 bases. V dropped 4 bases and J dropped 1; count of bases not matched to a gene: 6. The V gene's germline CDR1 is SGHNT and CDR2 YYREEE (reference sequence). This CDR3 is 15 amino acids long. CDR3 protein: CASSPGTGANTEAFF. The CDR3 nucleotides are TGTGCCAGCAGCCCCGGGACAGGTGCGAACACTGAAGCTTTCTTT.

In its sample, this clone was seen once. The chain has TRBV7-3 and TRBJ2-2; the match to TRBD2 covers 8 bases. Germline CDR1 SGHTA, CDR2 FQGTGA. V lost 3 bases to trimming and J lost 5 bases; unmatched junction nucleotides: 8. The CDR3 consists of 16 residues. This chain's CDR3 is CASSLTGGAWTGELFF. DNA for the CDR3: TGTGCCAGCAGCTTGACCGGGGGGGCGTGGACCGGGGAGCTGTTTTTT. The variable domain in full, completed from reference TRBV7-3 and TRBJ2-2, reads GAGVSQTPSNKVTEKGKYVELRCDPISGHTALYWYRQSLGQGPEFLIYFQGTGAADDSGLPNDRFFAVRPEGSVSTLKIQRTERGDSAVYLCASSLTGGAWTGELFFGEGSRLTVL.

The CDR3 DNA reads TGTGCCATCGCAGTGGAGGGGGAGCAGTACTTC. Translation: CAIAVEGEQYF. The J gene is TRBJ2-7, the V gene TRBV10-3, with a weak D call TRBD2 (6 bases). Germline CDR1 and CDR2: ENHRY and SYGVKD. The CDR3 has 11 amino acids. V lost 8 bases and J lost 7, with 12 bases in between.

This clone was picked up one time. The junction departs from germline at one end; a sequencing error may be responsible. The V call is TRBV5-6, the J call TRBJ1-1; perhaps TRBD1 as D (6 bases). The length of the CDR3 is 15 residues. Germline assignment: CDR1 SGHDT and CDR2 YYEEEE. CDR3 in DNA: TGTGCCAGCAGCCCAGGACAGAGCCGACAGACTGAAACTTTCTTT. Its protein is CASSPGQSRQTETFF.

This chain connects TRBV28 to TRBJ1-2; D is possibly TRBD1 (5 bases). The V and J ends lost 1 base and 2 bases respectively, with 11 bases between them. Per germline, CDR1 MDHEN and CDR2 SYDVKM. The CDR3 is made up of 15 amino acids. The CDR3 reads CASSLLQGNNYGYTF. DNA of the CDR3: TGTGCCAGCAGTTTATTGCAGGGAAACAACTATGGCTACACCTTC.

The chain is built from TRBV18 and TRBJ2-1; D perhaps matches TRBD1 (6 bases). The CDR3 sequence is 17 residues long. The germline V gene encodes CDR1 KGHSH and CDR2 LQKENI. V shed 2 bases and J shed 4 bases, with 18 bases lying between them. CDR3 loop: CASSPNQSYREYNEQFF. CDR3 nucleotide sequence: TGTGCCAGCTCACCAAATCAATCTTACAGGGAATACAATGAGCAGTTCTTC.